This T cell receptor (beta chain) comes out of a study of siplizumab effects on memory and regulatory T cells. After removal of 4 bases from V and 8 bases from J, the junction contained 6 bases not matched to a gene. CDR3 length: 14 residues. CDR1 and CDR2 (germline): SNHLY, FYNNEI. Per sample, 95,000 to 100,000 TCR templates underwent assay. Assay: immunoSEQ multiplex PCR; the TCRdb copy retains only in-frame clones and omits some. The sample lists 56,000 or so clones, 95% to 98% seen once, with about 1.1% in the top ten. The source of this sequence is a human donor in good health. Sequencing input: naive CD8+ T cells sorted from blood. The genes are TRBV2 and TRBJ2-1, with 9 bases that match TRBD2. The CDR3 DNA is TGTGCCAGCAGTGGTAGCGGGAGAGGGGATGAGCAGTTCTTC. Protein product: CASSGSGRGDEQFF.